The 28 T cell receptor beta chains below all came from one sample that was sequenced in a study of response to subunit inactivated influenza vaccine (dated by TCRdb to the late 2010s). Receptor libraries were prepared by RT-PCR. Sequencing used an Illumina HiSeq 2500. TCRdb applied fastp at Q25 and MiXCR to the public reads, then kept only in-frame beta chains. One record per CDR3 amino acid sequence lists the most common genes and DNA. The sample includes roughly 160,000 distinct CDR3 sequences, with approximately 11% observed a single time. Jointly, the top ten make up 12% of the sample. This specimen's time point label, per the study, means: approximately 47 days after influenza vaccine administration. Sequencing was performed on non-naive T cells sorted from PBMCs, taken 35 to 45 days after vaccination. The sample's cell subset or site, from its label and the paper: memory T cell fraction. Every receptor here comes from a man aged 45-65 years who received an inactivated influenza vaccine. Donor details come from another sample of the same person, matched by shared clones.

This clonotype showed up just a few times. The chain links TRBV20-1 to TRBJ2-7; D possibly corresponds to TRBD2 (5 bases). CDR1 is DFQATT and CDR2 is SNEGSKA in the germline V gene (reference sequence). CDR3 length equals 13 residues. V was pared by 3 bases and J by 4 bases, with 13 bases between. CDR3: CSARRGSGYEQYF. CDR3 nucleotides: TGCAGTGCTAGGAGAGGGTCGGGGTACGAGCAGTACTTC.

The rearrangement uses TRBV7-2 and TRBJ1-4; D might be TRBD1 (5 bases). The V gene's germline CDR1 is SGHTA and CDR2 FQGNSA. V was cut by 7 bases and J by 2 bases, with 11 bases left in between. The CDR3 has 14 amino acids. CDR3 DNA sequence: TGTGCCAGCACTCGGGGGGTGACTAATGAAAAACTGTTTTTT. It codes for CASTRGVTNEKLFF.

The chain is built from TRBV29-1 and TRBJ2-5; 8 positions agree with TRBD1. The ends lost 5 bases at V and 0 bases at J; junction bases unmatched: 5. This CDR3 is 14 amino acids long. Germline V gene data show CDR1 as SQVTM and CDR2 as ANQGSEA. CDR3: CSVQGAKYQETQYF. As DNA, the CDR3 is TGCAGCGTTCAGGGGGCCAAGTACCAAGAGACCCAGTACTTC.

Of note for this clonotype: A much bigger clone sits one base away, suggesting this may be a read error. The CDR3 here is CVSIGSQETQYF. The CDR3 nucleotides are TGTGTCAGCATTGGAAGCCAAGAGACCCAGTACTTC. This chain uses TRBV6-1 with TRBJ2-5; no clear D. The V gene's germline CDR1 is MNHNS and CDR2 SASEGT. The CDR3 has 12 residues.

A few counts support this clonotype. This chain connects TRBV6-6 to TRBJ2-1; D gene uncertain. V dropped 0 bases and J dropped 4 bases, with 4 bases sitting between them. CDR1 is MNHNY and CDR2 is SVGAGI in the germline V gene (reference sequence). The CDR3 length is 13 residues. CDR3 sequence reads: CASSYSRYNEQFF. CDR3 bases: TGTGCCAGCAGTTACTCACGGTACAATGAGCAGTTCTTC.

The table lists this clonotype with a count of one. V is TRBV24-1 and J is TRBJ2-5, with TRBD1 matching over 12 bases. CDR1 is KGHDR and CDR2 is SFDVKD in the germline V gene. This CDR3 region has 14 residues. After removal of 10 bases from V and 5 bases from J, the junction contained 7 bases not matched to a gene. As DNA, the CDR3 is TGTGCCACTGCGGGACAGGGGGCCTGGGAGACCCAGTACTTC. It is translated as CATAGQGAWETQYF.

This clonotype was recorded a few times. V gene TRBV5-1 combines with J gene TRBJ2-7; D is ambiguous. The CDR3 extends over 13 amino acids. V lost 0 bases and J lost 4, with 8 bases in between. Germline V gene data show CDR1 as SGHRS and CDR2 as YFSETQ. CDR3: CASSLGMNYEQYF. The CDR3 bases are TGCGCCAGCAGCTTGGGGATGAATTACGAGCAGTACTTC.

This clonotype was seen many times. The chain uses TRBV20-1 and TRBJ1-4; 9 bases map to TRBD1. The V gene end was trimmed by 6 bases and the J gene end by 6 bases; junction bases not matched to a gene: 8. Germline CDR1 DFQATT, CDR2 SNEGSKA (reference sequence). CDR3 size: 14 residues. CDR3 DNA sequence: TGCAGTGCCGGAGGGGGGACAGGGCATGAAAAACTGTTTTTT. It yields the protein CSAGGGTGHEKLFF.

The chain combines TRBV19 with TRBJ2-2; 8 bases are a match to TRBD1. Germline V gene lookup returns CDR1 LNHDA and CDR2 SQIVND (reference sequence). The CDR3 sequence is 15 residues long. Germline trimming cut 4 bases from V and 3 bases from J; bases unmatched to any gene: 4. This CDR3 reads CASSRTGRYTGELFF. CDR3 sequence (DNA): TGTGCCAGTAGTAGGACAGGGAGGTACACCGGGGAGCTGTTTTTT.

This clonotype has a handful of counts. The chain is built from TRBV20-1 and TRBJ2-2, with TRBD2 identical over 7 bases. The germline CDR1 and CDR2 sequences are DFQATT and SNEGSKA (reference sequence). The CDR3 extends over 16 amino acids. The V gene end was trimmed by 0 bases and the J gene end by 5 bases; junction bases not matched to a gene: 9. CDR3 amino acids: CSARDPGRHWTGELFF. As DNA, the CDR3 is TGCAGTGCTAGAGATCCCGGGAGGCATTGGACCGGGGAGCTGTTTTTT.

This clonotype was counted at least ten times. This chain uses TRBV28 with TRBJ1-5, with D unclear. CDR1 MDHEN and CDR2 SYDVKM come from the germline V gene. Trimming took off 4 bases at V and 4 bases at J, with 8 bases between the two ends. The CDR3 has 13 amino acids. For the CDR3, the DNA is TGTGCCAGCAGTTATCCTAATAATCAGCCCCAGCATTTT. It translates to CASSYPNNQPQHF.

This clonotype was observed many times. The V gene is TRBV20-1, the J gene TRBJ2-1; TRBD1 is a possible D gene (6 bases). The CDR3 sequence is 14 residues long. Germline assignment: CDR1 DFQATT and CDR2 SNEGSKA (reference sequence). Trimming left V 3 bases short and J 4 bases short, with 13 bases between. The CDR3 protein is CSASEGQEYNEQFF. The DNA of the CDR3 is TGCAGTGCTAGTGAGGGACAAGAGTACAATGAGCAGTTCTTC.

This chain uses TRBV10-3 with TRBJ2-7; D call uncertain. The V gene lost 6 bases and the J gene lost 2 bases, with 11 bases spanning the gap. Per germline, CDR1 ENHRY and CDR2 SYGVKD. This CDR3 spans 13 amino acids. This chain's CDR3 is CAIRGDITYEQYF. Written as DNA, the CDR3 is TGTGCCATCAGAGGAGACATAACCTACGAGCAGTACTTC.

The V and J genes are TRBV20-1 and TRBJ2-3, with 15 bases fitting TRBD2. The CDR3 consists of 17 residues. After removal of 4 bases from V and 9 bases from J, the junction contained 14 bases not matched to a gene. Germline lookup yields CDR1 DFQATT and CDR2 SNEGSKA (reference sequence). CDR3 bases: TGCAGTGCTACCGGGACTAGCGGGGGGCCGAGGGGAGGGACGCAGTATTTT. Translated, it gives CSATGTSGGPRGGTQYF.

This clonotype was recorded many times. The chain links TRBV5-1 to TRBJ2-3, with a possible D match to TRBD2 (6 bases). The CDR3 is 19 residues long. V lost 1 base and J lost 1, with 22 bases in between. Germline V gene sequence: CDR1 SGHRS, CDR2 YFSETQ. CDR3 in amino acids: CASSLNRGRIPGGTDTQYF. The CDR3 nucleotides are TGCGCCAGCAGCTTGAACCGGGGGAGAATCCCGGGGGGCACAGATACGCAGTATTTT.

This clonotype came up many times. In nucleotides, the CDR3 is TGTGCCATCAGTGAGTCGGGGGATAATTCACCCCTCCACTTT. Translated, it gives CAISESGDNSPLHF. The chain combines TRBV10-3 with TRBJ1-6; D may be TRBD1 (5 bases). V shed 0 bases and J shed 5 bases, with 5 bases lying between them. CDR1 is ENHRY, CDR2 SYGVKD, per germline. This CDR3 is built from 14 residues.

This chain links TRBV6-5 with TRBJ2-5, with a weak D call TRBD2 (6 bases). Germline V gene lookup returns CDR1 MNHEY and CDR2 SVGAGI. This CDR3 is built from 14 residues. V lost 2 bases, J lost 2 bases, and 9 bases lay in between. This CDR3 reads CASSYRLEQETQYF. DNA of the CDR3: TGTGCCAGCAGTTACCGACTAGAACAAGAGACCCAGTACTTC.

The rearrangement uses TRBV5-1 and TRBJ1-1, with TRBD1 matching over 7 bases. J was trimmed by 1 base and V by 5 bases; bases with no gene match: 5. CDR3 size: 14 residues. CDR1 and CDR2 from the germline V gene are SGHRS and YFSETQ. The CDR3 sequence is CASRFRGWNTEAFF. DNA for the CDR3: TGCGCCAGCAGGTTCAGGGGGTGGAACACTGAAGCTTTCTTT.

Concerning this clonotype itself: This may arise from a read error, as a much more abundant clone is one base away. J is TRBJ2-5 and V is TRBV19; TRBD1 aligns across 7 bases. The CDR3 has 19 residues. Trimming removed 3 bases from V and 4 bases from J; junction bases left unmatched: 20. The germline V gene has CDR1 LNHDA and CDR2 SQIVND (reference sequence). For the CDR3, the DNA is TGTGCCAGTAGTATTGGTTGGATCGGTAGGACAGGACAGAGAGAGACCCAGTACTTC. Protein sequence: CASSIGWIGRTGQRETQYF. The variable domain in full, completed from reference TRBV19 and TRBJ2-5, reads DGGITQSPKYLFRKEGQNVTLSCEQNLNHDAMYWYRQDPGQGLRLIYYSQIVNDFQKGDIAEGYSVSREKKESFPLTVTSAQKNPTAFYLCASSIGWIGRTGQRETQYFGPGTRLLVL.

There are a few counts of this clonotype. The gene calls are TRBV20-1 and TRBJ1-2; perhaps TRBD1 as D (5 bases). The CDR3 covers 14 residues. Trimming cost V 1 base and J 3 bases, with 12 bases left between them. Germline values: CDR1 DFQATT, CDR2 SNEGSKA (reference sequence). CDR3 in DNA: TGCAGTGCTAGAGTGACAGAGCAGCACTATGGCTACACCTTC. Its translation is CSARVTEQHYGYTF.

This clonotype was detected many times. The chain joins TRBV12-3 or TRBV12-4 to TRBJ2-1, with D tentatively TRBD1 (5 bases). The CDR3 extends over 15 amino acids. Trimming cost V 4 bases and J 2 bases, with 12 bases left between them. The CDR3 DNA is TGTGCCAGCAGTTCCCCGGGCAGGGCCTACAATGAGCAGTTCTTC. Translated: CASSSPGRAYNEQFF.

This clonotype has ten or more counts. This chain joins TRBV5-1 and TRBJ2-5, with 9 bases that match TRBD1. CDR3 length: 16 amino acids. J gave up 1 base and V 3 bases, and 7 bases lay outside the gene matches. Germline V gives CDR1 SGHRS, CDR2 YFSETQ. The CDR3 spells CASSWRGQGTQETQYF. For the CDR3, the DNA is TGCGCCAGCAGCTGGAGGGGACAGGGCACCCAAGAGACCCAGTACTTC. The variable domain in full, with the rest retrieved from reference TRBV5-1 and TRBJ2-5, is KAGVTQTPRYLIKTRGQQVTLSCSPISGHRSVSWYQQTPGQGLQFLFEYFSETQRNKGNFPGRFSGRQFSNSRSEMNVSTLELGDSALYLCASSWRGQGTQETQYFGPGTRLLVL.

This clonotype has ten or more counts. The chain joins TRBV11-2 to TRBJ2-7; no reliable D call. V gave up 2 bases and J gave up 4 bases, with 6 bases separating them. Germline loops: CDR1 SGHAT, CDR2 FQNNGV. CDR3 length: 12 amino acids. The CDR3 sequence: CASSLTPYEQYF. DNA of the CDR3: TGTGCCAGCAGCTTAACCCCTTACGAGCAGTACTTC. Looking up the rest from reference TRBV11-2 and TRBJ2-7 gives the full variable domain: EAGVAQSPRYKIIEKRQSVAFWCNPISGHATLYWYQQILGQGPKLLIQFQNNGVVDDSQLPKDRFSAERLKGVDSTLKIQPAKLEDSAVYLCASSLTPYEQYFGPGTRLTVT.

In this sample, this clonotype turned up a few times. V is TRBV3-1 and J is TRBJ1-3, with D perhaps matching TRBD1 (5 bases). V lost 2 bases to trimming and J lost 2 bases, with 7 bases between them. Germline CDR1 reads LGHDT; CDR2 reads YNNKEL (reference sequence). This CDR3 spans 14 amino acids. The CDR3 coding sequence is TGTGCCAGCAGCCAAAGGGGTACTGGAAACACCATATATTTT. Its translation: CASSQRGTGNTIYF.

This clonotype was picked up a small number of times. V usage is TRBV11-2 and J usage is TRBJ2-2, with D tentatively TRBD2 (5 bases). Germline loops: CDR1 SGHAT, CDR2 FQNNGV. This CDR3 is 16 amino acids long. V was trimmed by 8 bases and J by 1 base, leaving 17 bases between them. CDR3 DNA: TGTGCCAGCCGGACTCGCGAAAACGTGAACACCGGGGAGCTGTTTTTT. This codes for CASRTRENVNTGELFF.

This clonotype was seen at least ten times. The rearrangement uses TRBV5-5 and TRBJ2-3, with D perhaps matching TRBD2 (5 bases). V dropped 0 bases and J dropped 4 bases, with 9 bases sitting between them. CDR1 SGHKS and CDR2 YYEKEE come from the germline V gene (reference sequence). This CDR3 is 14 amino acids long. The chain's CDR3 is CASSLALRADTQYF. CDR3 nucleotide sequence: TGTGCCAGCAGCTTGGCGTTGCGGGCAGATACGCAGTATTTT.

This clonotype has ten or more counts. The CDR3 DNA reads as TGTGCCAGCCACGGGGTAAATCGTTTCGTTGGTGAGCAGTTCTTC. The encoded protein is CASHGVNRFVGEQFF. The chain carries TRBV28 and TRBJ2-1; D perhaps matches TRBD2 (5 bases). The germline V and J ends were trimmed by 8 bases and 9 bases, with 23 bases remaining between them. The CDR3 is 15 amino acids. Germline V gene sequence: CDR1 MDHEN, CDR2 SYDVKM.

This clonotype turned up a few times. CDR3 DNA sequence: TGTGCCACCCAAATGAGGGGCGGGGCGAACACCGGGGAGCTGTTTTTT. Amino acids: CATQMRGGANTGELFF. This chain links TRBV27 with TRBJ2-2; tentatively, D is TRBD2 (6 bases). In germline, CDR1 is MNHEY, CDR2 SMNVEV (reference sequence). Between the trimmed V and J ends, which lost 10 bases and 0 bases, there was a span of 18 bases. The CDR3 consists of 16 residues.